These T cell receptor beta chains were read from a single sample in a study of shared clonotypes between healthy human individuals. The data were produced by immunoSEQ multiplex PCR, yet TCRdb's version contains in-frame clones alone and is incomplete. This repertoire shows some 1 million clones, around 76% found once; its top ten account for less than 1.5%. The specimen was memory CD4+ T cells sorted from blood. The source of these receptors is a man aged 18 to 29 in good health. Both conserved end residues are part of each CDR3.

V gene,J gene,CDR3 protein
TRBV27,TRBJ2-5,CASSLWGQETQYF
TRBV2,TRBJ1-5,CASSLGQTLNQPQHF
TRBV30,TRBJ1-2,CAWSVQLGQALHYGYTF
TRBV6-1,TRBJ2-4,CATRLYRDIHIQYF
TRBV4-1,TRBJ2-7,CASSQDGQGVTYEQYF
TRBV28,TRBJ1-4,CASSKQVANEKLFF
TRBV29-1,TRBJ1-5,CSVGQDQPQHF
TRBV19,TRBJ2-7,CASSILKEFRSYEQYF
TRBV29-1,TRBJ2-1,CSVVAGGPNEQFF
TRBV6-6,TRBJ1-1,CASSPNTPEAFF
TRBV10-3,TRBJ2-7,CAISDQGSSSYEQYF
TRBV7-8,TRBJ2-7,CASSSSPSGYGSYEQYF
TRBV9,TRBJ2-5,CASSGRGGKETQYF
TRBV5-1,TRBJ2-2,CASSVNPGQNTGELFF
TRBV5-1,TRBJ2-1,CASSTGQGNEQFF
TRBV5-4,TRBJ2-3,CASSLGRGDTQYF
TRBV27,TRBJ2-2,CASSLSVLLAGGTNTGELFF
TRBV13,TRBJ1-1,CASSLTGIPVDTEAFF
TRBV30,TRBJ1-3,CAWSTITGSSGNTIYF
TRBV2,TRBJ1-6,CASSQGPGYNSPLHF
TRBV5-1,TRBJ2-5,CASSRAQGLETQYF
TRBV9,TRBJ2-5,CASSLSTGGVETQYF
TRBV28,TRBJ2-3,CASSRAGPATDTQYF
TRBV25-1,TRBJ2-7,CASRTGLYEQYF
TRBV13,TRBJ2-7,CASSLGGRVTYEQYF
TRBV18,TRBJ1-6,CASSIDNSPLHF
TRBV10-2,TRBJ2-3,CASSARLDPDTQYF
TRBV18,TRBJ2-3,CASSPKEGTDTQYF
TRBV19,TRBJ1-5,CASSDGYSNQPQHF
TRBV15,TRBJ2-6,CATSRGPAGPGANVLTF
TRBV29-1,TRBJ2-3,CSARTGNPDTQYF
TRBV14,TRBJ2-7,CASSHSGGGQYF
TRBV25-1,TRBJ1-5,CASSKAGQGDQPQHF
TRBV6-6,TRBJ2-7,CASSYSVGGVDEQYF
TRBV11-3,TRBJ2-5,CASSPNRGETQYF
TRBV18,TRBJ1-1,CASSPRRLTEAFF
TRBV7-2,TRBJ2-2,CASSLGAATTTTGELFF
TRBV7-2,TRBJ2-2,CASSPKSLTGTGELFF
TRBV2,TRBJ2-3,CASSEAFPGPVAVDQYF
TRBV6-4,TRBJ1-5,CASRPSGNQPQHF
TRBV2,TRBJ2-2,CASSGGNTGELFF